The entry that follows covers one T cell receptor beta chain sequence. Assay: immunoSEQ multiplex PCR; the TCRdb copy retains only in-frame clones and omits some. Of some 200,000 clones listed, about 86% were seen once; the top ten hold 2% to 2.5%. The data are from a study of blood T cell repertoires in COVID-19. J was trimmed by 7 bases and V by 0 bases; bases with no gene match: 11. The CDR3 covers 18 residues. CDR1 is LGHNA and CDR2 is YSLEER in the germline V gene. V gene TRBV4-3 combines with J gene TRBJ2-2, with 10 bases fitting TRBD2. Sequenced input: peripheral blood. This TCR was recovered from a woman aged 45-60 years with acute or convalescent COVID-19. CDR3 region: CASSQDIPSGGANGELFF. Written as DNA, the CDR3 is TGCGCCAGCAGCCAAGATATCCCAAGCGGGGGGGCCAACGGGGAGCTGTTTTTT.